Below are 3 T cell receptor beta chains sequenced from a single sample in a study of cytomegalovirus exposure and HLA in healthy donors. PCR primers comprised 60 Vbeta and 13 Jbeta primers. Method: immunoSEQ multiplex PCR; TCRdb's copy keeps in-frame clones and lacks some. Of roughly 180,000 clones listed, roughly 80% are singletons. The specimen sequenced was PBMCs. Source of these receptors: a woman under 40 in good health and CMV-seropositive.

The CDR3 here is CASSIDKGGDELFF. CDR3 DNA: TGTGCCAGTAGTATAGATAAGGGAGGGGATGAACTGTTTTTT. This chain uses TRBV19 with TRBJ1-4, with D perhaps TRBD1 (5 bases). This CDR3 spans 14 amino acids. The germline V gene has CDR1 LNHDA and CDR2 SQIVND (reference sequence). The V end was cut by 0 bases, the J end by 12 bases, with 14 bases between.

Turning to this clone: Mismatch with germline at one junction end may stem from a read error. This chain joins TRBV7-9 and TRBJ2-7; the match to TRBD2 covers 9 bases. The germline CDR1 and CDR2 sequences are SEHNR and FQNEAQ (reference sequence). This CDR3 contains 15 residues. CDR3 sequence: CSSSFSGRPTYEQYF. The CDR3 nucleotides are TGTTCCAGCAGCTTTAGCGGGAGACCGACCTACGAGCAGTACTTC.

This clone appeared a few times. The rearrangement joins TRBV7-6 to TRBJ2-3; D is perhaps TRBD2 (5 bases). Deletions cut 5 bases from V and 6 bases from J, with 15 bases between. This CDR3 contains 14 residues. CDR1 SGHVS and CDR2 FNYEAQ come from the germline V gene. The CDR3 loop is CASSPTYGSDTQYF. The CDR3 coding sequence is TGTGCCAGCAGCCCTACGTATGGGAGCGATACGCAGTATTTT.